This T cell receptor beta chain was recovered during a study of blood T cell repertoires in COVID-19. Overall study context: The United States, Italy and Spain supplied acute and convalescent COVID-19 samples. PBMCs, B-cell-depleted T cells, or T cells were the source of the cDNA or gDNA that made up the material.

Germline loops: CDR1 MNHNY, CDR2 SVGAGI (reference sequence). The CDR3 has 11 residues. V lost 6 bases and J 2 bases, leaving 4 bases between the germline ends. Original data processing: Using reference gene primer amplification, nucleated cell counts were estimated. Produced via immunoSEQ multiplex PCR; TCRdb's table is partial and in-frame only. V and J calls and clone size come straight from that table; D and trimming were deduced from the DNA. The sample shows about 300,000 clones, roughly 90% of them seen only once. Seattle cases were enrolled at active infection and followed longitudinally. Sequencing was done on a sample of peripheral blood. This chain uses TRBV6-6 with TRBJ1-1; D gene uncertain. This clonotype was obtained from a woman in her thirties with COVID-19, enrolled during active disease. The CDR3 coding sequence is TGTGCCAGCAGCATTAACACTGAAGCTTTCTTT. It encodes CASSINTEAFF.